In its sample, the clone carrying this T cell receptor (beta chain) was seen many times. First-strand cDNA used TRAV- and TRBV-specific primers, covering alpha and beta chains. Using a constant-region primer together with a V-primer adapter, TCRs were subjected to around 22 PCR cycles of amplification. TCRdb reprocessed the reads with MiXCR, giving one entry per CDR3 protein. The data hold around 90,000 distinct CDR3 sequences, with about 20% observed a single time. The data are from a study of low-dose radiotherapy and immunotherapy resistance in tumors. Time point defined: before trial treatment. Germline CDR1 SNHLY, CDR2 FYNNEI. V was cut by 3 bases and J by 4 bases, with 15 bases left in between. This CDR3 contains 16 residues.

This chain connects TRBV2 to TRBJ2-2; weak D call: TRBD1 (6 bases). The material sequenced was PBMCs, taken before treatment. The receptor comes from a male donor with prostate cancer. The CDR3 DNA is TGTGCCAGCAGTGAGTTGGGGACACTGATCACCGGGGAGCTGTTTTTT. Amino acids: CASSELGTLITGELFF. Looking up the rest from reference TRBV2 and TRBJ2-2 gives the full variable domain: EPEVTQTPSHQVTQMGQEVILRCVPISNHLYFYWYRQILGQKVEFLVSFYNNEISEKSEIFDDQFSVERPDGSNFTLKIRSTKLEDSAMYFCASSELGTLITGELFFGEGSRLTVL.